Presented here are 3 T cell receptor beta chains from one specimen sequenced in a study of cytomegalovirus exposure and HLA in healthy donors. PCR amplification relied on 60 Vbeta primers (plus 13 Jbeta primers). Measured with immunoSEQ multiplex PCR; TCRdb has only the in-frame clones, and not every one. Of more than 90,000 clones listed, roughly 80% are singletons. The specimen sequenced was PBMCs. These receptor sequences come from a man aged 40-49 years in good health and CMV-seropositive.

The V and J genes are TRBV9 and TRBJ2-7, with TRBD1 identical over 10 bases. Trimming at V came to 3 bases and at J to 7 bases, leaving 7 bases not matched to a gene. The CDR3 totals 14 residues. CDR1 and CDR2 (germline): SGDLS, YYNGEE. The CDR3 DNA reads TGTGCCAGCAGCGGCCGACAGGGGGCGAGTGAGCAGTACTTC. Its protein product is CASSGRQGASEQYF.

The CDR3 DNA follows: TGTGCCAGCACCTCCGGACAGGGGAATCAGCCCCAGCATTTT. Translated: CASTSGQGNQPQHF. V gene TRBV6-5 combines with J gene TRBJ1-5; 9 bases are a match to TRBD1. Trimming removed 7 bases from V and 4 bases from J; junction bases left unmatched: 5. The germline gives CDR1 MNHEY, CDR2 SVGAGI. This CDR3 is built from 14 residues.

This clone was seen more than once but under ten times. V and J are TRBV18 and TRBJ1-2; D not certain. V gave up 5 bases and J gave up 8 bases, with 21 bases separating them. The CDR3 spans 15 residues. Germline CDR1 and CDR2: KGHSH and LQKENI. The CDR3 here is CASSVSTQGSDGYTF. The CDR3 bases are TGTGCCAGCTCAGTTAGCACACAAGGTTCTGACGGCTACACCTTC.